The clone carrying this T cell receptor beta chain was seen a few times. The record originates from a study of blood T cell repertoires in COVID-19. This CDR3 region has 13 residues. CDR1 is MNHEY, CDR2 SMNVEV, per germline (reference sequence). The V end lost 2 bases, the J end lost 6 bases, and 10 bases lay between the germline ends. Sequenced by immunoSEQ multiplex PCR; TCRdb stores in-frame clones only, minus some. The profile covers over 65,000 clones, with 85% to 90% appearing a single time and 0.95% to 1.5% taken by the ten largest. What was sequenced was peripheral blood. This chain links TRBV27 with TRBJ1-2; TRBD1 might be the D (5 bases). The receptor comes from an older woman with acute or convalescent COVID-19. This chain's CDR3 is CASSLTGVDGYTF. The CDR3 nucleotides are TGTGCCAGCAGTTTAACGGGGGTGGATGGCTACACCTTC.